This TCR beta chain was sequenced in a study of early T cells in non-severe SARS-CoV-2 infection. One entry per CDR3 protein, called by TCRdb with MiXCR from the 5' RACE reads. Seen here are tens of thousands of distinct CDR3 sequences, about 15% observed once, and the top ten hold about 4%. The sample holds many counts of this clonotype. V lost 0 bases and J lost 3; bases outside the gene matches: 6. CDR3 length: 16 residues. Germline V lookup: CDR1 SGHDT, CDR2 YYEEEE. V usage is TRBV5-6 and J usage is TRBJ1-1; 9 bases agree with TRBD1. The source was whole blood, collected at baseline. This receptor was taken from an adult who was a healthcare worker with PCR-confirmed SARS-CoV-2 infection or an uninfected control (not recorded which). The CDR3 DNA is TGTGCCAGCAGCTTGGCACAGGGGGCGAGGGACACTGAAGCTTTCTTT. It encodes CASSLAQGARDTEAFF.